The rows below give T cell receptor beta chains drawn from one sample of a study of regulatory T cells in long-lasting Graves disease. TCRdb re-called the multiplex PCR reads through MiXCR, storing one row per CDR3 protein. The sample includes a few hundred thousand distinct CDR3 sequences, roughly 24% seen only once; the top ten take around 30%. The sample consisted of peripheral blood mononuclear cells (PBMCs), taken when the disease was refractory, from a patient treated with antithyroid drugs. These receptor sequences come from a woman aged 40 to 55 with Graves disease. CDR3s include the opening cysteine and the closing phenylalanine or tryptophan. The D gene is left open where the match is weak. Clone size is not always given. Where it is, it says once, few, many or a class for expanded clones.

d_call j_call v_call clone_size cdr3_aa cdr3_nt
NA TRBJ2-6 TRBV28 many CASSYFPQSSGANVLTF TGTGCCAGCTCTTATTTCCCTCAGAGCTCTGGGGCCAACGTCCTGACTTTC
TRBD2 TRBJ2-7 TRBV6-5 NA CASSWEGPYEQYF TGTGCCAGCAGTTGGGAGGGCCCCTACGAGCAGTACTTC
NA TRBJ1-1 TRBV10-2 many CASSEPRPFNKNTEAFF TGCGCCAGCAGTGAGCCGCGACCCTTCAACAAGAACACTGAAGCTTTCTTT
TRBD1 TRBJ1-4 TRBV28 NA CASRPIPGTEYEKLSF TGTGCCAGCAGACCAATCCCCGGGACAGAGTATGAAAAACTGTCTTTT
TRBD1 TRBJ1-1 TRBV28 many CASSDRDTEAFF TGTGCCAGCAGCGACAGGGACACTGAAGCTTTCTTT
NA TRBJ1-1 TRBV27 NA CASRIGGANTEAFF TGTGCCAGCAGAATTGGGGGGGCGAACACTGAAGCTTTCTTT
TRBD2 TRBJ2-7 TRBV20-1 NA CSASIGLVGYEQYF TGCAGTGCTAGTATCGGACTAGTGGGATACGAGCAGTACTTC
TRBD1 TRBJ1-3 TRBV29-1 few CSADGTDGNTIYF TGCAGCGCCGACGGGACAGATGGAAACACCATATATTTT
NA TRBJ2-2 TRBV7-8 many CASSPHWGRNGELFF TGTGCCAGCAGCCCGCATTGGGGGCGGAACGGGGAGCTGTTTTTT
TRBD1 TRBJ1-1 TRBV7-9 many CASSLFPRDRGRNTEAFF TGTGCCAGCAGCTTATTCCCCCGGGACAGGGGAAGGAACACTGAAGCTTTCTTT
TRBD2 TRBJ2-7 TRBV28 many CASSLGLAGGPFTYEQYF TGTGCCAGCAGCCTAGGTCTAGCGGGAGGCCCGTTCACATACGAGCAGTACTTC
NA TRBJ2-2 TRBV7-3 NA CASSLTGTSGELFF TGTGCCAGCAGCTTAACCGGGACATCCGGGGAGCTGTTTTTT
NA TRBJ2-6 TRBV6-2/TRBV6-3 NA CASNHRDSGANVLTF TGTGCCAGCAATCACCGAGACTCTGGGGCCAACGTCCTGACTTTC
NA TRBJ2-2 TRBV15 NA CATSRDEGPTVGELFF TGTGCCACCAGCAGAGATGAGGGGCCTACGGTCGGGGAGCTGTTTTTT
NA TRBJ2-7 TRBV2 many CASSEASGYEQYF TGTGCCAGCAGTGAAGCTAGCGGATACGAGCAGTACTTC
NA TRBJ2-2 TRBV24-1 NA CATSRGHNTGELFF TGTGCCACGAGTCGGGGACACAACACCGGGGAGCTGTTTTTT
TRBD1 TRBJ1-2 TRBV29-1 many CSVDVGTGGAAAYGYTF TGCAGCGTTGATGTAGGGACAGGGGGCGCCGCGGCCTATGGCTACACCTTC
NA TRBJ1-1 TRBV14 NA CASSQGPFMNTEAFF TGTGCCAGCAGCCAAGGACCTTTCATGAACACTGAAGCTTTCTTT
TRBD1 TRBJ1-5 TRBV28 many CASSHYFDRAVIRPQHF TGTGCCAGCAGCCACTATTTTGACAGGGCAGTGATTCGGCCCCAGCATTTT
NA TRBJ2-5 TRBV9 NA CASSASGLRIGAPQYF TGTGCCAGCAGCGCGAGCGGTCTTAGGATCGGGGCTCCCCAGTACTTC
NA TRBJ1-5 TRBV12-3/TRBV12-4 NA CASSLSSNQSQHF TGTGCCAGCAGTTTATCCAGTAATCAGTCCCAGCATTTT
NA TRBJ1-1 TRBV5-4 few CASSLFTRNTEAFF TGTGCCAGCAGCCTGTTTACACGGAACACTGAAGCTTTCTTT
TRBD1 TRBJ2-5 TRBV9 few CASSPLGQGFETQYF TGTGCCAGCAGCCCTCTTGGACAGGGTTTCGAGACCCAGTACTTC
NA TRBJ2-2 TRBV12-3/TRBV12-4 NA CASSPPRNTGELFF TGTGCCAGCTCACCACCGAGGAACACCGGGGAGCTGTTTTTT
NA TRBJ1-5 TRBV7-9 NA CASSSSEVQPQHF TGTGCCAGCAGCTCGAGTGAGGTTCAGCCCCAGCATTTT
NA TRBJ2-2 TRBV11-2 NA CASSGIGHRNTGELFF TGTGCCAGCAGCGGAATAGGACACAGGAACACCGGGGAGCTGTTTTTT
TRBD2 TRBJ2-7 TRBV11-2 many CASRKLAGGWYEQYF TGTGCCAGCAGGAAGTTAGCGGGAGGGTGGTACGAGCAGTACTTC
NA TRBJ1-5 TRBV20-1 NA CSARDTGSNQPQHF TGCAGTGCTAGAGACACTGGGAGCAATCAGCCCCAGCATTTT
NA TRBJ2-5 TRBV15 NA CATSPRDVGQETQYF TGTGCCACCAGCCCTCGGGATGTGGGGCAAGAGACCCAGTACTTC